A selection of T cell receptor beta chains follows, all from one sample in a study of T cell changes during pregnancy in multiple sclerosis. The data were produced by immunoSEQ multiplex PCR, yet TCRdb's version contains in-frame clones alone and is incomplete. The profile shows about 40,000 clones, approximately 94% of them singletons. The sample here was peripheral blood, taken before pregnancy. These receptors all come from a female donor with multiple sclerosis, enrolled in a pregnancy study. Both conserved end residues are part of each CDR3. A D gene is named only where the DNA matches it firmly. For some rows the clone size is stated as once, few or many, or as a class when expanded; others skip it.

NA	TRBV5-6	NA	14	TRBJ1-4	CASSLGRANEKLFF	TGTGCCAGCAGCTTGGGGAGGGCTAATGAAAAACTGTTTTTT
NA	TRBV7-9	NA	15	TRBJ1-1	CASSSPGHLNTEAFF	TGTGCCAGCAGTTCTCCGGGACACCTGAACACTGAAGCTTTCTTT
NA	TRBV11-1	TRBD1	14	TRBJ2-7	CASSPGQGVHEQYF	TGTGCCAGCAGCCCGGGACAGGGTGTCCACGAGCAGTACTTC
NA	TRBV4-1	NA	14	TRBJ1-1	CASKKTGLNTEAFF	TGCGCCAGCAAAAAAACAGGGCTGAACACTGAAGCTTTCTTT
NA	TRBV28	NA	15	TRBJ2-3	CASSLFGFRQDTQYF	TGTGCCAGCAGTTTATTTGGATTCAGACAAGATACGCAGTATTTT
NA	TRBV15	TRBD1	14	TRBJ1-2	CATSREAQGEGYTF	TGTGCCACCAGCAGAGAGGCACAGGGGGAAGGCTACACCTTC
NA	TRBV7-9	TRBD1	15	TRBJ2-7	CASSRRGLSSYEQYF	TGTGCCAGCAGCCGAAGGGGGCTCAGCTCCTACGAGCAGTACTTC
NA	TRBV4-1	TRBD2	14	TRBJ2-7	CASSQPGLAGEQYF	TGCGCCAGCAGCCAGCCGGGACTAGCGGGAGAGCAGTACTTC
NA	TRBV6-1	TRBD2	16	TRBJ2-3	CASSAPLAGSTDTQYF	TGTGCCAGCAGTGCACCCCTAGCGGGGAGCACAGATACGCAGTATTTT
NA	TRBV5-8	NA	13	TRBJ2-7	CASSGGSLGEQYF	TGTGCCAGCAGCGGTGGGAGTTTAGGCGAGCAGTACTTC
NA	TRBV4-1	TRBD2	14	TRBJ2-1	CASSPRDYDNEQFF	TGCGCCAGCAGCCCCCGGGACTATGACAATGAGCAGTTCTTC
NA	TRBV10-1	TRBD2	14	TRBJ2-7	CASSEAGVPIEQYF	TGCGCCAGCAGTGAAGCGGGAGTGCCCATCGAGCAGTACTTC
few	TRBV10-2	NA	13	TRBJ1-2	CASSEPHSTGYTF	TGCGCCAGCAGTGAGCCTCACAGTACGGGCTACACCTTC
NA	TRBV18	TRBD1	14	TRBJ2-7	CASSPGTGGTEQYF	TGTGCCAGCTCACCGGGGACAGGGGGCACAGAGCAGTACTTC
few	TRBV4-1	NA	17	TRBJ1-1	CASSLYPQFGRSTEAFF	TGCGCCAGCAGCCTCTATCCGCAGTTTGGGAGAAGCACTGAAGCTTTCTTT
NA	TRBV7-2	TRBD1	19	TRBJ2-1	CASSSPKAQTGSSYNEQFF	TGTGCCAGCAGCTCCCCGAAAGCCCAGACAGGGAGCTCCTACAATGAGCAGTTCTTC
NA	TRBV2	TRBD1	15	TRBJ1-5	CASSPPTGSNQPQHF	TGTGCCAGCAGCCCCCCGACAGGGAGCAATCAGCCCCAGCATTTT
NA	TRBV11-2	NA	12	TRBJ1-2	CASSLSGDGYTF	TGTGCCAGCAGCTTATCGGGTGATGGCTACACCTTC
NA	TRBV9	NA	12	TRBJ2-1	CASSVVSGQQFF	TGTGCCAGCAGCGTAGTGAGCGGGCAGCAGTTCTTC
NA	TRBV10-1	NA	15	TRBJ2-5	CASSESNRRQETQYF	TGCGCCAGCAGTGAGTCGAATCGTCGGCAAGAGACCCAGTACTTC
NA	TRBV29-1	TRBD2	13	TRBJ2-1	CSVLRGGVGEQFF	TGCAGCGTCCTTCGCGGGGGAGTGGGGGAGCAGTTCTTC
NA	TRBV18	TRBD1	16	TRBJ2-7	CASSPPNRGSHGEQYF	TGTGCCAGCTCACCACCTAACAGGGGATCCCACGGCGAGCAGTACTTC
NA	TRBV5-1	TRBD1	14	TRBJ2-7	CASRRTGDSYEQYF	TGCGCCAGCAGACGGACAGGGGACTCCTACGAGCAGTACTTC
NA	TRBV11-2	TRBD2	15	TRBJ2-7	CASSLETSGGVKQYF	TGTGCCAGCAGCTTAGAGACTAGCGGGGGGGTGAAGCAGTACTTC
NA	TRBV4-1	TRBD1	18	TRBJ2-3	CASSQFNRKGANTDTQYF	TGCGCCAGCAGCCAATTCAACCGGAAGGGGGCGAATACAGATACGCAGTATTTT
NA	TRBV19	TRBD2	15	TRBJ2-5	CASSPGLAGQETQYF	TGTGCCAGTAGTCCCGGACTAGCGGGACAAGAGACCCAGTACTTC
NA	TRBV23-1	NA	17	TRBJ2-1	CASSQPQQGGPYNEQFF	TGCGCCAGCAGTCAACCGCAACAGGGCGGCCCCTACAATGAGCAGTTCTTC
NA	TRBV21-1	NA	15	TRBJ2-1	CASSKYFGSYNEQFF	TGTGCCAGCAGCAAATACTTCGGGAGTTACAATGAGCAGTTCTTC
NA	TRBV7-2	TRBD1	15	TRBJ2-2	CASATGGAGSGELFF	TGTGCCAGCGCCACAGGGGGCGCAGGAAGCGGGGAGCTGTTTTTT
NA	TRBV4-1	NA	17	TRBJ1-3	CASSQDSPRVFGNTIYF	TGCGCCAGCAGCCAAGATTCCCCCCGGGTCTTTGGAAACACCATATATTTT
NA	TRBV6-6	TRBD2	15	TRBJ2-1	CASTTSGRAYNEQFF	TGTGCCAGCACTACAAGCGGGAGGGCCTACAATGAGCAGTTCTTC
NA	TRBV5-4	NA	17	TRBJ2-7	CASSFKLGGLPSYEQYF	TGTGCCAGCAGCTTTAAATTGGGGGGGCTGCCTTCCTACGAGCAGTACTTC
NA	TRBV5-1	TRBD2	13	TRBJ2-5	CASSLSGEETQYF	TGCGCCAGCAGCCTAAGCGGGGAAGAGACCCAGTACTTC
NA	TRBV7-8	NA	17	TRBJ2-2	CASSMGGGIVGTGELFF	TGTGCCAGCAGCATGGGGGGGGGCATAGTTGGCACCGGGGAGCTGTTTTTT